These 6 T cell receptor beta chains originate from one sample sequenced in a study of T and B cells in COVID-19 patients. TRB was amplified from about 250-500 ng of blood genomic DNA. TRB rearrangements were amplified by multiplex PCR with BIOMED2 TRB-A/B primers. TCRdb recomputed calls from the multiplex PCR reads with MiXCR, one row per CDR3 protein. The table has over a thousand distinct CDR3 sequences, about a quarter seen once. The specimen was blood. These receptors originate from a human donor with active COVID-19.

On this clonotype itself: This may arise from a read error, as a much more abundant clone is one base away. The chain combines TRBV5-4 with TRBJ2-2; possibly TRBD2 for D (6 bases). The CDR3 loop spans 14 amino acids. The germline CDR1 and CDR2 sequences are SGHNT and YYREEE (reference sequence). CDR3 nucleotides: TGTGCCAGCTGCTTGGGAGGTGTGGACGGGGAGCTGTTTTTT. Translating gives CASCLGGVDGELFF.

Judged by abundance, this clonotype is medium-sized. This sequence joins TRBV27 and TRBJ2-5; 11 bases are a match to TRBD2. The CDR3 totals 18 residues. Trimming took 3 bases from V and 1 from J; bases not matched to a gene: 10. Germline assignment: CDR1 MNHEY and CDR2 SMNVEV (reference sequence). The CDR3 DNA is TGTGCCAGCAGTTTGCGCCCCCGACTAGCGGGACCCCAAGAGACCCAGTACTTC. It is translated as CASSLRPRLAGPQETQYF.

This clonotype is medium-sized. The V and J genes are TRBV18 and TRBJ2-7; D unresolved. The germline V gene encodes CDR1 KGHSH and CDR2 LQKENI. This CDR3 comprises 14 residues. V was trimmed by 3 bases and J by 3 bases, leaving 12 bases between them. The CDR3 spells CASSPGVRSYEQYF. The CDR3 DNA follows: TGTGCCAGCTCACCGGGTGTCAGAAGCTACGAGCAGTACTTC.

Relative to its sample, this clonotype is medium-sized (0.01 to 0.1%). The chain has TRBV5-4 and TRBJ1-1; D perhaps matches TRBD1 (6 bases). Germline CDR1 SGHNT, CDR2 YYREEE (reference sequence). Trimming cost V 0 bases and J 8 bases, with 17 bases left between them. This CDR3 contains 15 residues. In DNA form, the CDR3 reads TGTGCCAGCAGCTTGGCCGATACCAAGGGGGGGGAAGCTTTCTTT. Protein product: CASSLADTKGGEAFF.

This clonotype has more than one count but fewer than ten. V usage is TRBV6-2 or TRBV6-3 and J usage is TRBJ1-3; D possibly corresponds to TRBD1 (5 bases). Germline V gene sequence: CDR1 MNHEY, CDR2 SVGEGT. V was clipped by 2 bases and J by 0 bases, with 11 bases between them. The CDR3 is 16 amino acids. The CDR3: CASSYRQPSSGNTIYF. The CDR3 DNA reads TGTGCCAGCAGTTACAGACAGCCGAGCTCTGGAAACACCATATATTTT.

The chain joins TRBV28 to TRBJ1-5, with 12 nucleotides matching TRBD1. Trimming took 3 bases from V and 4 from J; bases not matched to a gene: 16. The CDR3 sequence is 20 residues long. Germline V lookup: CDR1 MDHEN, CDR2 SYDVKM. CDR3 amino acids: CASSLDRPGQGAGGNQPQHF. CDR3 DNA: TGTGCCAGCAGTTTGGACCGACCGGGACAGGGGGCGGGTGGAAATCAGCCCCAGCATTTT.